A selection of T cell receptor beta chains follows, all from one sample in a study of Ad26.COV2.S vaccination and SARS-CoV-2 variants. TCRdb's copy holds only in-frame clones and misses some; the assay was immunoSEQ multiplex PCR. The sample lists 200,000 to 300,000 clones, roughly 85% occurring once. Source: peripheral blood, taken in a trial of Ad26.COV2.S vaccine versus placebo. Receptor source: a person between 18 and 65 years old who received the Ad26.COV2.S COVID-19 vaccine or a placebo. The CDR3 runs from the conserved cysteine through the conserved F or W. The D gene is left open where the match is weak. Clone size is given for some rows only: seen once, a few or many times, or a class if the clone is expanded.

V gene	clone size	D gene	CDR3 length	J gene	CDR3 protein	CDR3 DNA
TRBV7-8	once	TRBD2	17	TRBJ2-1	CASSLFPGTSGINEQFF	TGTGCCAGCAGCTTATTTCCCGGGACTAGCGGGATAAATGAGCAGTTCTTC
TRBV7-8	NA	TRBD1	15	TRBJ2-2	CASRPGTGFTGELFF	TGTGCCAGCAGGCCCGGGACAGGGTTTACCGGGGAGCTGTTTTTT
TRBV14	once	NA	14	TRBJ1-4	CASSQGGASEKLFF	TGTGCCAGCAGCCAAGGCGGGGCCTCTGAAAAACTGTTTTTT
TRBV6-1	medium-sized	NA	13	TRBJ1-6	CASSEQGNSPLHF	TGTGCCAGCAGTGAACAGGGTAATTCACCCCTCCACTTT
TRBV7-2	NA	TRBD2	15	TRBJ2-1	CASRTTSGSYNEQFF	TGTGCCAGCCGCACGACTAGCGGATCTTACAATGAGCAGTTCTTC
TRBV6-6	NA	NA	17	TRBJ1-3	CASSPRWGGSYGNTIYF	TGTGCCAGCAGTCCCCGTTGGGGAGGGTCTTATGGAAACACCATATATTTT
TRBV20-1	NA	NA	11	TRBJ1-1	CSARKITEAFF	TGCAGTGCTAGGAAGATCACTGAAGCTTTCTTT
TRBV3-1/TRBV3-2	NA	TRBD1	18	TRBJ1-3	CASSPYPQGLSSGNTIYF	TGTGCCAGCAGCCCCTATCCACAGGGGCTGAGCTCTGGAAACACCATATATTTT
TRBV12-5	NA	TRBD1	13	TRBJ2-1	CASGTGTYNEQFF	TGTGCTAGCGGGACAGGGACCTACAATGAGCAGTTCTTC
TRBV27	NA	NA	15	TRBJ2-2	CASSLLQGSTGELFF	TGTGCCAGCAGTTTGTTACAAGGATCGACCGGGGAGCTGTTTTTT
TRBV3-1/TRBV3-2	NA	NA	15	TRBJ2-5	CASSQDPESWKTQYF	TGTGCCAGCAGCCAAGATCCGGAAAGCTGGAAGACCCAGTACTTC
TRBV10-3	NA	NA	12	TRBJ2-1	CAISAASNEQFF	TGTGCCATCAGTGCGGCTAGTAACGAGCAGTTCTTC
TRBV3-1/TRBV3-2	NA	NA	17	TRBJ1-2	CASSQDFIGPRGDGYTF	TGTGCCAGCAGCCAAGATTTTATAGGTCCCCGAGGAGATGGCTACACCTTC
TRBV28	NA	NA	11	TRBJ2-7	CASRSFYEQYF	TGTGCCAGCAGGAGCTTCTACGAGCAGTACTTC
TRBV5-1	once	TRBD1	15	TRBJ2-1	CASSLLDRENNEQFF	TGCGCCAGCAGCTTGTTAGACAGGGAGAACAATGAGCAGTTCTTC
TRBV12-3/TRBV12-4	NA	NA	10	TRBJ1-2	CASSRYGYTF	TGTGCCAGCAGCCGTTATGGCTACACCTTC
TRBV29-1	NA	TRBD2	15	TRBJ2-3	CSVEGLAGLTDTQYF	TGCAGCGTTGAAGGACTAGCGGGATTAACAGATACGCAGTATTTT
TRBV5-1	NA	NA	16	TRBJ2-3	CASSGEGRRSTDTQYF	TGCGCCAGCAGCGGAGAGGGAAGGAGGAGCACAGATACGCAGTATTTT
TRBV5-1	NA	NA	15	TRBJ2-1	CASSLDAGFYNEQFF	TGCGCCAGCAGCTTGGATGCTGGGTTTTACAATGAGCAGTTCTTC
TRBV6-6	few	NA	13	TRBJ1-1	CASSYNGEDEAFF	TGTGCCAGCAGTTACAACGGGGAAGATGAAGCTTTCTTT
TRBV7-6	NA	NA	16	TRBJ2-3	CASSLLGFSSTDTQYF	TGTGCCAGCAGCTTATTGGGATTTTCTAGCACAGATACGCAGTATTTT
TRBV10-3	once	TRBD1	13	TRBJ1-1	CAISPGQGASAFF	TGTGCCATCAGTCCGGGACAGGGGGCTTCGGCTTTCTTT
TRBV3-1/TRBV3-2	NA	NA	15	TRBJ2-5	CASSQEGTGEETQYF	TGTGCCAGCAGCCAAGAGGGGACGGGGGAAGAGACCCAGTACTTC
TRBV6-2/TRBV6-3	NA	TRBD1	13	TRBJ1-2	CASSYYRGYGYTF	TGTGCCAGCAGTTACTACAGGGGCTATGGCTACACCTTC
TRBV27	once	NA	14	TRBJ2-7	CASSLSVASYEQYF	TGTGCCAGCAGTTTATCGGTCGCTTCCTACGAGCAGTACTTC
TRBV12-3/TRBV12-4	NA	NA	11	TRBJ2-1	CASSMIGEQFF	TGTGCCAGCAGTATGATTGGAGAGCAGTTCTTC
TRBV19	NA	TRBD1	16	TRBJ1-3	CASSPVGTGERNTIYF	TGTGCCAGTAGTCCCGTCGGGACAGGGGAACGAAACACCATATATTTT
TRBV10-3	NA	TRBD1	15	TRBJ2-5	CAISEGTGVGETQYF	TGTGCCATCAGTGAGGGGACAGGGGTGGGGGAGACCCAGTACTTC
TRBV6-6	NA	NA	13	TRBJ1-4	CASSGLRNEKLFF	TGTGCCAGCAGCGGACTGCGGAATGAAAAACTGTTTTTT
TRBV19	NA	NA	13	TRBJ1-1	CASSIPMNTEAFF	TGTGCCAGTAGTATTCCTATGAACACTGAAGCTTTCTTT
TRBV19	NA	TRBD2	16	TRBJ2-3	CASSIEASGRLDTQYF	TGTGCCAGTAGTATAGAGGCTAGCGGGAGGTTAGATACGCAGTATTTT
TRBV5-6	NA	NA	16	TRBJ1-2	CASSLLSSSSNYGYTF	TGTGCCAGCAGCTTGCTATCTTCATCATCTAACTATGGCTACACCTTC
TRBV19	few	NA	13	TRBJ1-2	CATSGRLFYGYTF	TGTGCCACTTCGGGACGGTTATTCTATGGCTACACCTTC
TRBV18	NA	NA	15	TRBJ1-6	CASSSESSYNSPLHF	TGTGCCAGCTCAAGCGAGAGCTCCTATAATTCACCCCTCCACTTT
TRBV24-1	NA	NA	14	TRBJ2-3	CASGPGSNTDTQYF	TGTGCCAGCGGGCCGGGATCGAACACAGATACGCAGTATTTT
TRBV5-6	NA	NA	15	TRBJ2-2	CASSFLLHYTGELFF	TGTGCCAGCAGCTTTCTACTCCATTACACCGGGGAGCTGTTTTTT
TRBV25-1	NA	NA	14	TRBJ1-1	CASSSRGWETEAFF	TGTGCCAGCAGTTCCCGGGGGTGGGAAACTGAAGCTTTCTTT
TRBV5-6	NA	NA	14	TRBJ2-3	CASRTSRHTDTQYF	TGTGCCAGCAGGACCAGTAGACACACAGATACGCAGTATTTT
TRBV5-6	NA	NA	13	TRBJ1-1	CASSNIRRPEAFF	TGTGCCAGCAGCAACATACGGAGGCCTGAAGCTTTCTTT
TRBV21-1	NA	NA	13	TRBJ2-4	CASSTPGGVPHYF	TGTGCCAGCAGCACCCCGGGGGGAGTCCCCCATTACTTC
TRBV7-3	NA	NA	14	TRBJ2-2	CASRRQSNTGELFF	TGTGCCAGCAGGAGGCAGTCGAACACCGGGGAGCTGTTTTTT
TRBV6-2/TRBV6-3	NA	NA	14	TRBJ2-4	CASSYQRGVDIQYF	TGTGCCAGCAGTTACCAACGAGGGGTAGACATTCAGTACTTC
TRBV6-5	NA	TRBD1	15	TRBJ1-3	CASSPQGTPGNTIYF	TGTGCCAGCAGCCCACAGGGGACCCCTGGAAACACCATATATTTT
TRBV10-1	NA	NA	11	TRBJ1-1	CASRQDAEAFF	TGCGCCAGCCGACAGGACGCTGAAGCTTTCTTT